This TCR beta chain came from a study of identical twins. Per germline, CDR1 SNHLY and CDR2 FYNNEI. Trimming left V 4 bases short and J 5 bases short, with 11 bases between. There are 13 residues in the CDR3. Each CDR3 protein is one row after TCRdb ran MiXCR on the 5' RACE reads. The table includes roughly 1,500,000 distinct CDR3 sequences, more than 30% detected once. This chain uses TRBV2 with TRBJ2-5; a weak D match, TRBD2 (6 bases). Sequencing input: cord blood. This clonotype originated in a newborn girl in good health. The DNA for the CDR3 is TGTGCCAGCAGTGTGGCGGGAATGGAGACCCAGTACTTC. Encoded protein: CASSVAGMETQYF.